The 9 T cell receptor beta chains below all came from one sample that was sequenced in a study of OX40 agonist ivuxolimab in advanced cancers. Repertoires were generated with immunoSEQ multiplex PCR, while TCRdb's copy carries only in-frame clones and drops some. Here the sample spans 20,000 or so clones, more than 70% being singletons. Sequenced material: CD4+ or CD8+ T cells sorted from blood, taken in a trial of the OX40 agonist ivuxolimab. All receptors come from an adult with an advanced solid tumor such as melanoma, head and neck, liver or kidney cancer.

As DNA, the CDR3 is TGTGCCAGCAGTTTATGGCAGGGCTCCTATAATTCACCCCTCCACTTT. Amino acid sequence: CASSLWQGSYNSPLHF. The genes are TRBV28 and TRBJ1-6; D perhaps matches TRBD1 (5 bases). Germline V lookup: CDR1 MDHEN, CDR2 SYDVKM. Trimming took off 0 bases at V and 0 bases at J, with 6 bases between the two ends. CDR3 length: 16 residues.

This chain links TRBV13 with TRBJ2-1; no firm D call. CDR3 size: 15 residues. Germline-derived CDR1 and CDR2 are PRHDT and FYEKMQ (reference sequence). V lost 6 bases, J lost 0 bases, and 12 bases lay in between. In nucleotides, the CDR3 is TGTGCCAGCAGACGGGCATTCAGCTCCTACAATGAGCAGTTCTTC. This codes for CASRRAFSSYNEQFF.

This chain connects TRBV19 to TRBJ1-1, with a possible D match to TRBD1 (5 bases). The CDR3 length is 14 residues. CDR1 and CDR2 (germline): LNHDA, SQIVND (reference sequence). Trimming left V 3 bases short and J 4 bases short, with 12 bases between. CDR3 DNA sequence: TGTGCCAGTAGTATTCGGCAGGGTGGCACTGAAGCTTTCTTT. Protein product: CASSIRQGGTEAFF.

The chain employs TRBV13 and TRBJ2-4, with D possibly being TRBD1 (5 bases). V was trimmed by 5 bases and J by 0 bases, leaving 14 bases between them. The CDR3 consists of 16 residues. Per the germline V gene, CDR1 is PRHDT and CDR2 is FYEKMQ (reference sequence). The CDR3 DNA reads TGTGCCAGCAGCCTCATAGGGGCGTTAGCCAAAAACATTCAGTACTTC. Amino acids: CASSLIGALAKNIQYF.

The chain links TRBV7-8 to TRBJ1-1, with D possibly matching TRBD1 (5 bases). The CDR3 is 13 residues long. Trimming cost V 6 bases and J 0 bases, with 8 bases left between them. Germline V gives CDR1 SGHVS, CDR2 FQNEAQ. The CDR3 DNA reads TGTGCCAGCAGACCGACAGTGAACACTGAAGCTTTCTTT. This translates into CASRPTVNTEAFF.

CDR3 region: CASSRAGAGQPQHF. The CDR3 nucleotides read TGTGCCAGCAGCCGAGCTGGGGCGGGTCAGCCCCAGCATTTT. This rearrangement joins TRBV5-6 to TRBJ1-5; D may be TRBD1 (5 bases). The length of the CDR3 is 14 residues. Per the germline V gene, CDR1 is SGHDT and CDR2 is YYEEEE. V was trimmed by 4 bases and J by 6 bases, leaving 14 bases between them.

The chain combines TRBV27 with TRBJ2-7; no clear D gene. CDR3 length equals 13 residues. Trimming shortened V by 3 bases and J by 0 bases, and 6 bases separated the two germline ends. Germline CDR1 is MNHEY and CDR2 is SMNVEV (reference sequence). The CDR3 DNA reads as TGTGCCAGCAGTTTTTCCAGCTCCTACGAGCAGTACTTC. Translating gives CASSFSSSYEQYF.

The CDR3 sequence is CATGTANEKLFF. In DNA, the CDR3 is TGTGCCACAGGGACGGCTAATGAAAAACTGTTTTTT. The V call is TRBV7-9, the J call TRBJ1-4; the D gene is possibly TRBD1 (5 bases). This CDR3 region has 12 residues. V was cut by 10 bases and J by 3 bases, with 9 bases left in between. Germline loops: CDR1 SEHNR, CDR2 FQNEAQ (reference sequence).

CDR3: CASSQDSSGRRLNTGELFF. In DNA, the CDR3 is TGCGCCAGCAGCCAAGATAGTAGCGGGAGAAGGTTGAACACCGGGGAGCTGTTTTTT. The chain couples TRBV4-1 to TRBJ2-2; 9 bases fit TRBD2. This CDR3 is 19 amino acids long. Germline V gene lookup returns CDR1 MGHRA and CDR2 YSYEKL. J gave up 1 base and V 0 bases, and 9 bases lay outside the gene matches.